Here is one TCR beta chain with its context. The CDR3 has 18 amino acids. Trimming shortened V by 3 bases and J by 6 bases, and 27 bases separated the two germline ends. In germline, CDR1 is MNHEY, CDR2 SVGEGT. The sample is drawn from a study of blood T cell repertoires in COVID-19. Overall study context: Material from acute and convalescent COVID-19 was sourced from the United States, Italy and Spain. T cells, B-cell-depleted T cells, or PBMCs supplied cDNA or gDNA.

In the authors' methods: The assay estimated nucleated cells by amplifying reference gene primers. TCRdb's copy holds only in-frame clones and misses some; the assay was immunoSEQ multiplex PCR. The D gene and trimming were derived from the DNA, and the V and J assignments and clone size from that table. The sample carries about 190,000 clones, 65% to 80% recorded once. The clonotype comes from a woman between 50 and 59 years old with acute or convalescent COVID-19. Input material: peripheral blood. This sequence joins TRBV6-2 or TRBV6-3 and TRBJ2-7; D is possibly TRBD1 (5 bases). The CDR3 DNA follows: TGTGCCAGCAGTTATAGAAGAGGAAAGGACAAATCCCCCACCGAGCAGTACTTC. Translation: CASSYRRGKDKSPTEQYF.